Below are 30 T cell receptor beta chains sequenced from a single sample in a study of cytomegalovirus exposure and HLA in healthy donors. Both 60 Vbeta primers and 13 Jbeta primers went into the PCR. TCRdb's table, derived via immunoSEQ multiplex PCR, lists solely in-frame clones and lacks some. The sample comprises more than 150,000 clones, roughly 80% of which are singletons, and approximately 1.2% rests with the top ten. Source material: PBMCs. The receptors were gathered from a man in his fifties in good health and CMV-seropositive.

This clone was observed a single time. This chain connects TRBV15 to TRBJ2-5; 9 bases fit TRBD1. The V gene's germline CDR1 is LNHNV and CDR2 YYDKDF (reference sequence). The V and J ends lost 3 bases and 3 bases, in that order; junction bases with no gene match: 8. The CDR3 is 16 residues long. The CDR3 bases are TGTGCCACCAGCAGGAGGGCCCGACAGGGGGAAGAGACCCAGTACTTC. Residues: CATSRRARQGEETQYF.

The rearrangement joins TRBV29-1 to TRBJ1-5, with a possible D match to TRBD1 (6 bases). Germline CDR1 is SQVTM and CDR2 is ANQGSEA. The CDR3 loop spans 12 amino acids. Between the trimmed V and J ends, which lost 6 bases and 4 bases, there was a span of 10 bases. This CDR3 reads CSVGGQNQPQHF. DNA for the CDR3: TGCAGCGTCGGCGGACAGAATCAGCCCCAGCATTTT.

The CDR3: CASSSQNRGREGYTF. As DNA, the CDR3 is TGTGCCAGCAGTTCGCAAAACAGGGGGCGCGAAGGCTACACCTTC. The V call is TRBV27, the J call TRBJ1-2, with 9 bases matching TRBD1. V gave up 4 bases and J gave up 8 bases; unmatched junction bases: 11. Germline V CDR1 and CDR2: MNHEY, SMNVEV (reference sequence). CDR3 length: 15 amino acids.

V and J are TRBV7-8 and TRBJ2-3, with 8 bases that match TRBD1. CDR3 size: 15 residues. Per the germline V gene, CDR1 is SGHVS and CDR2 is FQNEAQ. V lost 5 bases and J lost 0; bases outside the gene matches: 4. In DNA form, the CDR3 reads TGTGCCAGCAGCCGGGACAGGAGGAGCACAGATACGCAGTATTTT. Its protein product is CASSRDRRSTDTQYF.

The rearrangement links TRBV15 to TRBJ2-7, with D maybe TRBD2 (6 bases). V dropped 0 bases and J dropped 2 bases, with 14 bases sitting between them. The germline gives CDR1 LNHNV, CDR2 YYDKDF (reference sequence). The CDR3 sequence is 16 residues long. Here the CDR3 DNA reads TGTGCCACCAGCAGAGATCGGGTTAGCGGTACCTACGAGCAGTACTTC. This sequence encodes CATSRDRVSGTYEQYF.

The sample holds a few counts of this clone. The CDR3 protein is CASRAGRSSGNTIYF. The CDR3 coding sequence is TGTGCCAGCCGCGCGGGGCGCAGCTCTGGAAACACCATATATTTT. The V gene is TRBV27, the J gene TRBJ1-3; weak D call: TRBD1 (5 bases). CDR3 size: 15 residues. Looked up from germline, CDR1 is MNHEY and CDR2 is SMNVEV (reference sequence). V shed 8 bases and J shed 0 bases, with 14 bases lying between them.

The CDR3 DNA is TGTGCCAGCTCAAAAGACAGGGTAAACGAGCAGTACTTC. This encodes CASSKDRVNEQYF. The J gene is TRBJ2-7, the V gene TRBV18; 7 bases match TRBD1. The CDR3 is made up of 13 amino acids. Per the germline V gene, CDR1 is KGHSH and CDR2 is LQKENI. With V trimmed by 5 bases and J by 5 bases, 6 bases remained unmatched.

CDR3 protein: CASSLGDYGYTF. The DNA for the CDR3 is TGTGCCAGCAGTTTAGGAGATTATGGCTACACCTTC. The V gene is TRBV28, the J gene TRBJ1-2; the D is unclear. The CDR3 has 12 amino acids. V shed 2 bases and J shed 5 bases, with 6 bases lying between them. Germline values: CDR1 MDHEN, CDR2 SYDVKM.

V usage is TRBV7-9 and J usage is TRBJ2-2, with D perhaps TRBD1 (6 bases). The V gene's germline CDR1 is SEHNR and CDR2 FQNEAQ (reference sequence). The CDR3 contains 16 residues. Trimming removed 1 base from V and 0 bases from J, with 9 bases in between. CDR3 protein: CASSLVGASNTGELFF. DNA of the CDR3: TGTGCCAGCAGCTTAGTGGGGGCTTCGAACACCGGGGAGCTGTTTTTT.

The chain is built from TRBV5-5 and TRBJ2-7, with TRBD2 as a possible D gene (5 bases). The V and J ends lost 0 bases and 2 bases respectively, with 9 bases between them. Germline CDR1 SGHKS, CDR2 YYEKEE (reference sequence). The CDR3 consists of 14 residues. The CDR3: CASSLARVPYEQYF. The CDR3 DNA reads TGTGCCAGCAGCTTGGCGCGGGTTCCCTACGAGCAGTACTTC.

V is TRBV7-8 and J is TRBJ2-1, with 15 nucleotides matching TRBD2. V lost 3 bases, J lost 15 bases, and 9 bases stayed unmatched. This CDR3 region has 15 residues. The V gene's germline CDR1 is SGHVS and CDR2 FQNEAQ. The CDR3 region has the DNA TGTGCCAGCAGCTTGGGGGGGACTAGCGGGAGGCATCCGTTCTTC. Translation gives CASSLGGTSGRHPFF.

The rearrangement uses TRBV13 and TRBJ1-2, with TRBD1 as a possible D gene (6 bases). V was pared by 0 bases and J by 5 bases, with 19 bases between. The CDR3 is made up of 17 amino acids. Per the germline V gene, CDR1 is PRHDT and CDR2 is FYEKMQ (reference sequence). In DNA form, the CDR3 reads TGTGCCAGCAGCTTAGGCCAGTCTAAAGGGGGGGAATATGGCTACACCTTC. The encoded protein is CASSLGQSKGGEYGYTF. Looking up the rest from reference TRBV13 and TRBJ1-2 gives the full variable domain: AAGVIQSPRHLIKEKRETATLKCYPIPRHDTVYWYQQGPGQDPQFLISFYEKMQSDKGSIPDRFSAQQFSDYHSELNMSSLELGDSALYFCASSLGQSKGGEYGYTFGSGTRLTVV.

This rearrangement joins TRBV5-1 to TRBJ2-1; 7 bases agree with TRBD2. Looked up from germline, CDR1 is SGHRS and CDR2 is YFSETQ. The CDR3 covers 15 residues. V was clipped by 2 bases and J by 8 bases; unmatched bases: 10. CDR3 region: CASSFALGGGDEQFF. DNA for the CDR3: TGCGCCAGCAGCTTTGCCCTGGGCGGGGGAGATGAGCAGTTCTTC.

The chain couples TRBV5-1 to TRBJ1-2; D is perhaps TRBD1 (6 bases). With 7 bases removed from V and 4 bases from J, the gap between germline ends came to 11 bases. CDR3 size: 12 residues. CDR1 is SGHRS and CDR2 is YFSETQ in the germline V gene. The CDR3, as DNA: TGCGCCAGCTCCCGGGACACCTATGGCTACACCTTC. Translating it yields CASSRDTYGYTF.

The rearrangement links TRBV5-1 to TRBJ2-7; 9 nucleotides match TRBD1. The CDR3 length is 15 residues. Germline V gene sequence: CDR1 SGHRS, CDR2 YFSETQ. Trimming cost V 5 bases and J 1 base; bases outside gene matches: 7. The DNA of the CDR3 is TGCGCCAGCAGATCTGCCGGGACAGGGTCCTACGAGCAGTACTTC. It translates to CASRSAGTGSYEQYF.

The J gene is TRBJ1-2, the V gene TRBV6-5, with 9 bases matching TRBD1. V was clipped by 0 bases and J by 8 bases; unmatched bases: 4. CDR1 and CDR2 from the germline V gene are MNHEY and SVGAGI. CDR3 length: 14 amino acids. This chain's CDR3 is CASSYSRDREGYTF. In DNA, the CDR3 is TGTGCCAGCAGTTACTCCCGGGACAGGGAAGGCTACACCTTC.

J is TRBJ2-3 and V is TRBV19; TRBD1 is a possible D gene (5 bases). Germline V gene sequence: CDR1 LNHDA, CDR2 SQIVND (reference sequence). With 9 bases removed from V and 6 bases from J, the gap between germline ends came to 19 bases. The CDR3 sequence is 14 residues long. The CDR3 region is CASQPQVSYDTQYF. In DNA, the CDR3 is TGTGCCAGCCAACCACAGGTTTCATACGATACGCAGTATTTT.

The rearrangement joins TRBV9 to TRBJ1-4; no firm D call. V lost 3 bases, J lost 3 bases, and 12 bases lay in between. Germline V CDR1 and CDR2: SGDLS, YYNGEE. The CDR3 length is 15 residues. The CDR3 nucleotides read TGTGCCAGCAGCGCTACGACTGAACCTAATGAAAAACTGTTTTTT. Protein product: CASSATTEPNEKLFF.

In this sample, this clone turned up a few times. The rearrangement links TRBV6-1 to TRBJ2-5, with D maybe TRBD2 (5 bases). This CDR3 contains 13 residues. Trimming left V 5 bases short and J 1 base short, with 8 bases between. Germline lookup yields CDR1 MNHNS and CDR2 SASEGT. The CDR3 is CASSLARQETQYF. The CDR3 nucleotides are TGTGCCAGCAGTCTAGCCCGCCAAGAGACCCAGTACTTC.

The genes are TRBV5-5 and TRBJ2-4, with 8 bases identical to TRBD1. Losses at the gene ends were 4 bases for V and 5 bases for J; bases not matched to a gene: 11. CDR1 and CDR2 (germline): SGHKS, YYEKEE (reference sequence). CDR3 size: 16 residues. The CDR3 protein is CASSKGQGVRENIQYF. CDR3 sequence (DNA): TGTGCCAGCAGCAAAGGACAGGGTGTTCGGGAAAACATTCAGTACTTC.

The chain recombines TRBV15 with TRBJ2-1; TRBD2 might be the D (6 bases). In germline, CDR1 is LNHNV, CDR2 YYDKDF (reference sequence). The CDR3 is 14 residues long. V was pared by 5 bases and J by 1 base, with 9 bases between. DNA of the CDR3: TGTGCCACCAGCCGCGGGACTTCCTACAATGAGCAGTTCTTC. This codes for CATSRGTSYNEQFF. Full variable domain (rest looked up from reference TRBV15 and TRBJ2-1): DAMVIQNPRYQVTQFGKPVTLSCSQTLNHNVMYWYQQKSSQAPKLLFHYYDKDFNNEADTPDNFQSRRPNTSFCFLDIRSPGLGDTAMYLCATSRGTSYNEQFFGPGTRLTVL.

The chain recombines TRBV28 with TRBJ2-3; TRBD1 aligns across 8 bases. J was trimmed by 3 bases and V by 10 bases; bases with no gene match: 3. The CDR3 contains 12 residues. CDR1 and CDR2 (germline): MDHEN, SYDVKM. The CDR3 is CATDRGTDTQYF. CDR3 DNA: TGTGCCACAGACAGGGGAACAGATACGCAGTATTTT.

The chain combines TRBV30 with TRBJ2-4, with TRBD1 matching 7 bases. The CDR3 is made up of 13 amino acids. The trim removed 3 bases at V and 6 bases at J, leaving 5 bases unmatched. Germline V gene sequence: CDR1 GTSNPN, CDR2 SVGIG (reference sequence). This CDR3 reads CAWSTGERNIQYF. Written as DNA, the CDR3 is TGTGCCTGGAGCACAGGGGAAAGAAACATTCAGTACTTC.

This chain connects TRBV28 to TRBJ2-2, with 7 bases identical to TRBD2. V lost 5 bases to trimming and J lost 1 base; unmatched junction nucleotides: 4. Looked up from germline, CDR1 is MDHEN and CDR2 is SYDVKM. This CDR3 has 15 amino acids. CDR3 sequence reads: CASSLGLQNTGELFF. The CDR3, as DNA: TGTGCCAGCAGTCTGGGACTACAGAACACCGGGGAGCTGTTTTTT.

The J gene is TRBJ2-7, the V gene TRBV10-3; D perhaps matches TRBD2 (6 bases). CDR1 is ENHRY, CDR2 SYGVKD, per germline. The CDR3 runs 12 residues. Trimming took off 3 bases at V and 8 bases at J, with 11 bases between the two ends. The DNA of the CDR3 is TGTGCCATCAGTGATCGGGAGCCCAAGCAGTACTTC. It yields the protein CAISDREPKQYF.

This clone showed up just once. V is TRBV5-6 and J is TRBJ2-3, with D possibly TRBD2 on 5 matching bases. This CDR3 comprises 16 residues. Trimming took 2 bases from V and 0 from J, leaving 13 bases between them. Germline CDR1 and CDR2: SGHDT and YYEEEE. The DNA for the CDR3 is TGTGCCAGCAGCTTTCGGGTCGGAGGTAGCACAGATACGCAGTATTTT. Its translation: CASSFRVGGSTDTQYF.

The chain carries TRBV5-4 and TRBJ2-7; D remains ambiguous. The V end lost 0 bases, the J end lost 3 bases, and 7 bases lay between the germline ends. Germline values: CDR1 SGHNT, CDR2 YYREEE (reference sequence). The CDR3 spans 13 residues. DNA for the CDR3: TGTGCCAGCAGCTTGGACTTGATCTACGAGCAGTACTTC. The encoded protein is CASSLDLIYEQYF.

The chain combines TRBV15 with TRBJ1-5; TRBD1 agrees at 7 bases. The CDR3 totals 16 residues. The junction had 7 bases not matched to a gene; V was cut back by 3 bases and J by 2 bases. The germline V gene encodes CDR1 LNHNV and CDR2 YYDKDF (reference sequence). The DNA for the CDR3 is TGTGCCACCAGCAGGGAGAAGACAGGGCGCAATCAGCCCCAGCATTTT. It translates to CATSREKTGRNQPQHF.

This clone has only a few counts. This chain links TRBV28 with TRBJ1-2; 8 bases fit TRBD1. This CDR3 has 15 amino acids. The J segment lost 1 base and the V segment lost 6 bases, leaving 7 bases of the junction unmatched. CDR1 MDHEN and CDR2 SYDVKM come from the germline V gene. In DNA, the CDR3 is TGTGCCAGCAGCTCCTCAGGGGGCGGTAACTATGGCTACACCTTC. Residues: CASSSSGGGNYGYTF.

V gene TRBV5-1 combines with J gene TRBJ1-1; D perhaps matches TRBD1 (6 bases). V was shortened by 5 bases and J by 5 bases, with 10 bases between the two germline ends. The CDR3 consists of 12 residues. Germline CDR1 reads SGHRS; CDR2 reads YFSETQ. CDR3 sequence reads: CASRNQGTEAFF. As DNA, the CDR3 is TGCGCCAGCAGGAATCAGGGGACTGAAGCTTTCTTT.